What follows are 8 T cell receptor beta chains derived from one specimen sequenced in a study of control samples from healthy donors and cancer patients. Assay used: immunoSEQ multiplex PCR; TCRdb lists only in-frame clones, some missing. The data show about 160,000 clones, with around 90% seen just once and about 11% held by the top ten. The sample was blood. These receptors were taken from a man aged 25 to 40 in good health.

This clone was counted only a few times. The chain couples TRBV7-2 to TRBJ2-2; no definite D call. Trimming shortened V by 4 bases and J by 7 bases, and 13 bases separated the two germline ends. Looked up from germline, CDR1 is SGHTA and CDR2 is FQGNSA. The CDR3 has 14 amino acids. DNA for the CDR3: TGTGCCAGCAGCTCCTTAGCCTGGGGCGGGGAGCTGTTTTTT. Protein sequence: CASSSLAWGGELFF.

This chain links TRBV25-1 with TRBJ1-4, with a weak D call TRBD1 (6 bases). V lost 6 bases to trimming and J lost 3 bases, with 14 bases between them. This CDR3 region has 15 residues. Germline CDR1 MGHDK, CDR2 SYGVNS. The CDR3: CASRGRGAANEKLFF. The CDR3 nucleotides are TGTGCCAGCAGGGGTAGGGGGGCAGCTAATGAAAAACTGTTTTTT.

The chain joins TRBV21-1 to TRBJ1-3; the D call TRBD1 from the table was never checked on the DNA. TRBV21-1 is classified as a pseudogene. The CDR3 covers 15 residues. CDR3 nucleotides: TGTGCCAGCAGCAAACGACAGGGGGTTTCAAACACCATATATTTT. Its translation is CASSKRQGVSNTIYF.

In nucleotides, the CDR3 is TGTGCCAGCAGGGGGGGTCTGAACACTGAAGCTTTCTTT. Translating it yields CASRGGLNTEAFF. The V gene is TRBV28, the J gene TRBJ1-1; tentatively, D is TRBD1 (5 bases). The CDR3 is 13 residues long. V lost 6 bases, J lost 0 bases, and 8 bases lay in between. Per the germline V gene, CDR1 is MDHEN and CDR2 is SYDVKM. Looking up the rest from reference TRBV28 and TRBJ1-1 gives the full variable domain: DVKVTQSSRYLVKRTGEKVFLECVQDMDHENMFWYRQDPGLGLRLIYFSYDVKMKEKGDIPEGYSVSREKKERFSLILESASTNQTSMYLCASRGGLNTEAFFGQGTRLTVV.

This chain connects TRBV5-1 to TRBJ2-1; 10 bases are a match to TRBD2. This CDR3 has 16 residues. Germline values: CDR1 SGHRS, CDR2 YFSETQ. V lost 1 base, J lost 5 bases, and 6 bases stayed unmatched. The CDR3 reads CASSLKTSGTNNEQFF. The CDR3 coding sequence is TGCGCCAGCAGCTTGAAAACTAGCGGGACTAACAATGAGCAGTTCTTC.

The gene calls are TRBV11-2 and TRBJ1-2; D unresolved. The V gene lost 5 bases and the J gene lost 1 base, with 8 bases spanning the gap. This CDR3 spans 13 amino acids. The germline V gene has CDR1 SGHAT and CDR2 FQNNGV. The CDR3 DNA is TGTGCCAGCAGCCCTCATGTTAACTATGGCTACACCTTC. Amino acid sequence: CASSPHVNYGYTF.

CDR3 DNA sequence: TGTGCCAGCAGTGCCTCCCTAGGACTAGCGGGGGCAACCTCCTACAATGAGCAGTTCTTC. This codes for CASSASLGLAGATSYNEQFF. The chain employs TRBV28 and TRBJ2-1; 13 nucleotides line up with TRBD2. Germline values: CDR1 MDHEN, CDR2 SYDVKM. The CDR3 runs 20 residues. V trimming: 5 bases; J trimming: 0 bases; junction bases outside the gene matches: 13.

V gene TRBV19 combines with J gene TRBJ1-2; D remains unclear. Trimming took 4 bases from V and 4 from J, leaving 7 bases between them. The CDR3 is 12 amino acids. Per the germline V gene, CDR1 is LNHDA and CDR2 is SQIVND (reference sequence). As DNA, the CDR3 is TGTGCCAGTAGTAAGGATATCTATGGCTACACCTTC. Its translation is CASSKDIYGYTF.